The entry below gives a single TCR beta chain sequence along with its context. Its antigen is unknown. Measured with immunoSEQ multiplex PCR; TCRdb has only the in-frame clones, and not every one. The sample lists fewer than 85,000 clones, roughly 83% occurring once. These data come from a study of OX40 agonist ivuxolimab in advanced cancers. On the study more broadly: About 44% of patients had received prior checkpoint inhibitor therapy. Study-level findings and limits: At doses 0.1 to 3.0 mg/kg, CD4+ and CD8+ clones expanded. Among expanded peripheral T cells, antigen specificity went undetermined.

Looked up from germline, CDR1 is SGHNT and CDR2 is YENEEA. This CDR3 comprises 13 residues. V was cut by 5 bases and J by 1 base, with 8 bases left in between. The receptor's source is an adult with an advanced solid tumor such as melanoma, head and neck, liver or kidney cancer. The chain recombines TRBV11-3 with TRBJ1-1, with D hard to call. The sample consisted of CD4+ or CD8+ T cells sorted from blood, taken in a trial of the OX40 agonist ivuxolimab. The CDR3 sequence: CASSSQTNTEAFF. The CDR3 DNA sequence: TGTGCCAGCAGCAGCCAGACGAACACTGAAGCTTTCTTT. The full variable domain, rest sourced from reference TRBV11-3 and TRBJ1-1, is EAGVVQSPRYKIIEKKQPVAFWCNPISGHNTLYWYLQNLGQGPELLIRYENEEAVDDSQLPKDRFSAERLKGVDSTLKIQPAELGDSAVYLCASSSQTNTEAFFGQGTRLTVV.